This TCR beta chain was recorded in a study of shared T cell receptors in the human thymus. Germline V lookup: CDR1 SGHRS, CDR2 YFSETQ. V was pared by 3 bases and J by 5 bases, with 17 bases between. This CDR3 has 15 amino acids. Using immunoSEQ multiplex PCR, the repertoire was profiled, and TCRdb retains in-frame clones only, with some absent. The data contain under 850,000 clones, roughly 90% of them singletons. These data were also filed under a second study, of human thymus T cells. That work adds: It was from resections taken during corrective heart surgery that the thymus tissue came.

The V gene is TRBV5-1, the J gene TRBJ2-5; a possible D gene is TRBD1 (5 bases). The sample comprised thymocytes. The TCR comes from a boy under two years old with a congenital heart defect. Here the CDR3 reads CASSSRVDSWETQYF. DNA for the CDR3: TGCGCCAGCAGCTCCCGGGTAGACAGTTGGGAGACCCAGTACTTC.